Sequencing of this T cell receptor (beta chain) was carried out in a study of Ad26.COV2.S vaccination and SARS-CoV-2 variants. Background on the study: Intramuscularly, Ad26.COV2.S was given either once or twice, 56 days apart. Findings and limits, study-wide: People who got the vaccine or the placebo had similar non-spike TCR breadth. The placebo group had lower spike-specific TCR breadth than the vaccine recipients did.

The CDR3 has 15 residues. Germline trimming cut 5 bases from V and 7 bases from J; bases unmatched to any gene: 12. Germline loops: CDR1 SGDLS, CDR2 YYNGEE. Treatment meaning: roughly 19 received Ad26.COV2.S at low or high dose, single or two shots; several received placebo; per-sample allocation not given. Collection of samples fell on day 63 after the first vaccine or placebo injection. Generated by immunoSEQ multiplex PCR, the TCRdb table keeps only in-frame clones and is missing some. The sample shows 300,000 to 500,000 clones, more than 85% of them seen only once. About this clone itself: Its antigen is unknown.

The starting material was peripheral blood, obtained in a trial of Ad26.COV2.S vaccine versus placebo. This sequence was found in a person between 18 and 65 years old who received the Ad26.COV2.S COVID-19 vaccine or a placebo. The V gene is TRBV9, the J gene TRBJ2-1; 7 bases map to TRBD2. For the CDR3, the DNA is TGTGCCAGCAGAGCGGGATCGGGGCGAGCGAATGAGCAGTTCTTC. Its translation: CASRAGSGRANEQFF.